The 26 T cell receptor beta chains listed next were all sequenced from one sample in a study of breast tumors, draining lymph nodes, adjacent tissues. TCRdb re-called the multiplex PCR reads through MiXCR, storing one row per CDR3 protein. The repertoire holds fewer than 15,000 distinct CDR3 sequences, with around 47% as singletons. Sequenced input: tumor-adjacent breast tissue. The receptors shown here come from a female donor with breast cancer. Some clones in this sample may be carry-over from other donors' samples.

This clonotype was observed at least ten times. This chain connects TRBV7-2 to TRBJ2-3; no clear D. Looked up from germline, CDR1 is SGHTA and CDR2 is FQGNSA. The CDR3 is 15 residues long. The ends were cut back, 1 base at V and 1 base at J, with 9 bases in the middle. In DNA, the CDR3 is TGTGCCAGCAGCTTAGATTGGGTCGGCACAGATACGCAGTATTTT. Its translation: CASSLDWVGTDTQYF.

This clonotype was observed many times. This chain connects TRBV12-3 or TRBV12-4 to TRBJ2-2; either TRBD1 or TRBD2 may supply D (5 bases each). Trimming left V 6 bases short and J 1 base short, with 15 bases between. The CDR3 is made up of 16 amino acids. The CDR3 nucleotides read TGTGCCAGCAGACCGAGGGACGGGAAGAACACCGGGGAGCTGTTTTTT. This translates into CASRPRDGKNTGELFF.

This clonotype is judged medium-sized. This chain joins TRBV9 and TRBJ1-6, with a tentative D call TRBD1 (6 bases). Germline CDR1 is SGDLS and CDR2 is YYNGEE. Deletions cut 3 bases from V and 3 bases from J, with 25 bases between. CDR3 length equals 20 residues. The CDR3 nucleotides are TGTGCCAGCAGCGGATGGTTGGACAGAAAACCGGAACACTATAATTCACCCCTCCACTTT. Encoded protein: CASSGWLDRKPEHYNSPLHF.

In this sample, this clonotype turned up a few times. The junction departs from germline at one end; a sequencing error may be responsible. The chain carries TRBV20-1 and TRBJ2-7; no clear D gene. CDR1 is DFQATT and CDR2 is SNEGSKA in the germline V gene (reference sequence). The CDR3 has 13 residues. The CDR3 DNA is TGCAGTGCTAGAGTCGGGCCCCCCTACGCGCAGTACTTC. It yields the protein CSARVGPPYAQYF.

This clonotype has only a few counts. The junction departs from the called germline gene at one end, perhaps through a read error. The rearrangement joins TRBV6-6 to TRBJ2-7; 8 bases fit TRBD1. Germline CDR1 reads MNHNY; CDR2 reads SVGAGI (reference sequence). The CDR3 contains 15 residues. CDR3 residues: CASTARGQALYEQYF. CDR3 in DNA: TGTGCTAGCACCGCCCGGGGACAGGCCCTCTACGAGCAGTACTTC.

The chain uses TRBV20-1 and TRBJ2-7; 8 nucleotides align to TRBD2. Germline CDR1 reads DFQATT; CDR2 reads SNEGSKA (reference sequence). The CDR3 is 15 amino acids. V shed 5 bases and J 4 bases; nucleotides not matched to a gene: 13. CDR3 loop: CSAGSGGAGSYEQYF. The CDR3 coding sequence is TGCAGTGCTGGGTCCGGGGGGGCTGGGTCTTACGAGCAGTACTTC.

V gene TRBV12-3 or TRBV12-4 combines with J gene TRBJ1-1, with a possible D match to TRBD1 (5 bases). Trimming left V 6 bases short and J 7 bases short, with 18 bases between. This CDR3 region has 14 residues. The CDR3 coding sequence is TGTGCCAGCAGCCGCGGGTCGGGGGGAGGTGAAGCTTTCTTT. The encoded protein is CASSRGSGGGEAFF.

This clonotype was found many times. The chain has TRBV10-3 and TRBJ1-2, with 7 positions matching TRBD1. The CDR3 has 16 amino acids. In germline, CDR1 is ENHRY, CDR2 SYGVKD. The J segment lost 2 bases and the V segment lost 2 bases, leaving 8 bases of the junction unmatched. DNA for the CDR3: TGTGCCATCAGTGAGCCCGGGGAGGGGGCAAACTATGGCTACACCTTC. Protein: CAISEPGEGANYGYTF.

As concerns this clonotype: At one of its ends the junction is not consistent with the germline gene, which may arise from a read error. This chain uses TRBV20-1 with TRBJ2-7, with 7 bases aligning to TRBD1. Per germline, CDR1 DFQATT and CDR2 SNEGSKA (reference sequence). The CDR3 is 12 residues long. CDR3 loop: CSALIQGSEPYF. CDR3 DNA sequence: TGCAGTGCTCTAATACAGGGGTCCGAGCCGTACTTC.

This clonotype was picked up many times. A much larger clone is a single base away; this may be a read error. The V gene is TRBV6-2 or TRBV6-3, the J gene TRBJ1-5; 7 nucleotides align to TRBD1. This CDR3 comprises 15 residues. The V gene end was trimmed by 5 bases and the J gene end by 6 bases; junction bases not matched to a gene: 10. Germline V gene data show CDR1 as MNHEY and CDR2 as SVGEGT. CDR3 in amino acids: CASSHPDRAVQPQHF. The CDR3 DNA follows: TGTGCCAGCAGTCATCCTGACAGGGCCGTTCAGCCCCAGCATTTT.

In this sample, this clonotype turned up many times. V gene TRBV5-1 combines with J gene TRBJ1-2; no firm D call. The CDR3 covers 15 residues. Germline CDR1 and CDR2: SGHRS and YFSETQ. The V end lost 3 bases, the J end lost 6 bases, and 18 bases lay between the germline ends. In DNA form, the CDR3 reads TGCGCCAGCAGCTCTGACACCCCTAAAATCGATGGCTACACCTTC. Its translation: CASSSDTPKIDGYTF.

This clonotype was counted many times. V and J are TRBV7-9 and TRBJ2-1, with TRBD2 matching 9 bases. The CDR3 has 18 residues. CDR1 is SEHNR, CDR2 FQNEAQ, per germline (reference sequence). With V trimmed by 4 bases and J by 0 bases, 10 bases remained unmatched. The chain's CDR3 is CASSSFSGRPSSYNEQFF. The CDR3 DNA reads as TGTGCCAGCAGCTCCTTCAGCGGGAGGCCCAGCTCCTACAATGAGCAGTTCTTC.

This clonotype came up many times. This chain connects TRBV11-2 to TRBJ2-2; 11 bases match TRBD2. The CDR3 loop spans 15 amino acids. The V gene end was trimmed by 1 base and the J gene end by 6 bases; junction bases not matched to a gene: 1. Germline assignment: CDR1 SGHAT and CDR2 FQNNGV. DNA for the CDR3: TGTGCCAGCAGCTTAGTACTAGCGGGAGCCGGGGAGCTGTTTTTT. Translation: CASSLVLAGAGELFF.

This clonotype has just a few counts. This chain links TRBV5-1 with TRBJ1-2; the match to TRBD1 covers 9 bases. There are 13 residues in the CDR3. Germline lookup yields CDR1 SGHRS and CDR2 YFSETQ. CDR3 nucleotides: TGCAGCCACGTGGGACAGGGCTACTATGGCTACACCTTC. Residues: CSHVGQGYYGYTF. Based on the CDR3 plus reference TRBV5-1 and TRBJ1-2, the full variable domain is KAGVTQTPRYLIKTRGQQVTLSCSPISGHRSVSWYQQTPGQGLQFLFEYFSETQRNKGNFPGRFSGRQFSNSRSEMNVSTLELGDSALYLCSHVGQGYYGYTFGSGTRLTVV.

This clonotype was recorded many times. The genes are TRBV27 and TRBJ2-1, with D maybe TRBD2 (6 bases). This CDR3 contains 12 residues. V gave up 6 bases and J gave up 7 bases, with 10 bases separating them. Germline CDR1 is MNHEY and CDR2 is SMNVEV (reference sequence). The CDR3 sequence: CASSTGVNEQFF. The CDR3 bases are TGTGCCAGCAGCACGGGAGTTAATGAGCAGTTCTTC.

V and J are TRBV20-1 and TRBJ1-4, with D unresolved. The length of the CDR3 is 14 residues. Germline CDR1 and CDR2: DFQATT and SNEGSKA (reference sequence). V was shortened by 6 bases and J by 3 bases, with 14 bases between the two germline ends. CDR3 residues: CSAPLPQANEKLFF. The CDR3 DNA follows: TGCAGTGCGCCGTTGCCCCAGGCTAATGAAAAACTGTTTTTT.

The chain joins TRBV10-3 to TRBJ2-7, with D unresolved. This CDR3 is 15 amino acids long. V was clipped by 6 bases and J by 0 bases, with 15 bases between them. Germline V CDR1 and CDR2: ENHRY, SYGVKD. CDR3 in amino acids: CAISELGPNSYEQYF. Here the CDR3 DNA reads TGTGCCATCAGCGAGCTGGGCCCTAACTCCTACGAGCAGTACTTC.

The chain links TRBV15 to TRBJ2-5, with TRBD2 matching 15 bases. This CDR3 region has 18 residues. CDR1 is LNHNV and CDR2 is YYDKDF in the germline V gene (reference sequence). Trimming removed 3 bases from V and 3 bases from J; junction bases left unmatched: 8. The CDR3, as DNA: TGTGCCACCAGCAGCTCTCTCGGACTAGCGGGGGGGGAAGAGACCCAGTACTTC. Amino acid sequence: CATSSSLGLAGGEETQYF.

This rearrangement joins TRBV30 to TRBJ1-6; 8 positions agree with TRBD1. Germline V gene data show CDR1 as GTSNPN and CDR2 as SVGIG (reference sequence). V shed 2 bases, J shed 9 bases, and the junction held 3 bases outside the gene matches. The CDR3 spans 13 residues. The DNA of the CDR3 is TGTGCCTGGAGTCAACAGGGGGGTTCACCCCTCCACTTT. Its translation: CAWSQQGGSPLHF.

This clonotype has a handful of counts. DNA for the CDR3: TGTGCCAGCAGTTCTTCATCGGGGTATGCTTTCTTT. Protein sequence: CASSSSSGYAFF. V gene TRBV12-3 or TRBV12-4 combines with J gene TRBJ1-1, with unresolved D. The V and J ends lost 4 bases and 11 bases respectively, with 14 bases between them. This CDR3 contains 12 residues.

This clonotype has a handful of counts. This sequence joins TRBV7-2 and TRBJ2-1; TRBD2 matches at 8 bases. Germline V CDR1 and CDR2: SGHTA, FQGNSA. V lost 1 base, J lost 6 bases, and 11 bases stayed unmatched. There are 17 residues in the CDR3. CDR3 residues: CASSLGSSGPRGNEQFF. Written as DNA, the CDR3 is TGTGCCAGCAGCTTAGGATCTAGCGGGCCGAGGGGCAATGAGCAGTTCTTC.

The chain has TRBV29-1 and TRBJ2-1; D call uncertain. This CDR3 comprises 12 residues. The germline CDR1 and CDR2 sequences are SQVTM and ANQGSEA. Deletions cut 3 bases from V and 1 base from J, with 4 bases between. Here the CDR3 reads CSVEGSYNEQFF. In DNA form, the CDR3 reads TGCAGCGTTGAGGGTTCCTACAATGAGCAGTTCTTC.

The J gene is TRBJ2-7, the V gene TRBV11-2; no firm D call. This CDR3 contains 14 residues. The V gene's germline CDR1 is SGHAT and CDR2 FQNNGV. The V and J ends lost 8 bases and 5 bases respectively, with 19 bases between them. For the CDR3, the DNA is TGTGCCAGCGGGGATTTATGGGGATCCCACGAGCAGTACTTC. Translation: CASGDLWGSHEQYF.

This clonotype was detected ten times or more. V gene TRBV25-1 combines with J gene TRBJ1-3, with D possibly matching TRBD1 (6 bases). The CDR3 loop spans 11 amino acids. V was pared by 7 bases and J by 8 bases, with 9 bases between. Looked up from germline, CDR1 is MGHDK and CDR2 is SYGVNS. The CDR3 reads CASMEGDTIYF. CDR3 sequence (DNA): TGTGCCAGCATGGAGGGGGACACCATATATTTT.

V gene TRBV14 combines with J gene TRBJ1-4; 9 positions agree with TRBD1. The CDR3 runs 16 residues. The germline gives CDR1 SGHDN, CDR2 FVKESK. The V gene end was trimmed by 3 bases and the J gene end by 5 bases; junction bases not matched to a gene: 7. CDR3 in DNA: TGTGCCAGCAGCCACGTGGGACAGGGCTCGAATGAAAAACTGTTTTTT. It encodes CASSHVGQGSNEKLFF.

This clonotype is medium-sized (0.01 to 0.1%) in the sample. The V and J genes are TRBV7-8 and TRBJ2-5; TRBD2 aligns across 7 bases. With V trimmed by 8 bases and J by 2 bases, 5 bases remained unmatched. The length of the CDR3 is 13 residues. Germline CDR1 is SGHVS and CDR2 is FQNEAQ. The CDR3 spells CASELARQETQYF. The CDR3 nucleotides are TGTGCCAGCGAACTAGCGAGGCAAGAGACCCAGTACTTC.